The T cell receptor beta chain described here comes from a study of cytomegalovirus exposure and HLA in healthy donors. Study results and caveats: Among TCR sequences, most were rare, though some public TCRs appeared in many donors. There was a cluster of highly shared sequence variants that was likely a sequencing artifact. The authors later found most CMV-associated TCR beta chains appeared HLA-restricted.

As to this clone: Its specificity is not known. Compared with germline, one end of the junction differs, possibly owing to a read error.

PCR was performed using 60 Vbeta and 13 Jbeta primers. TCRdb keeps only in-frame clones here, not all; method: immunoSEQ multiplex PCR. The repertoire includes under 150,000 clones, around 72% of them detected once, and 1.8% sits in the top ten. The specimen sequenced was PBMCs. The source is a middle-aged woman in good health and CMV-seronegative.

As DNA, the CDR3 is TGTGCCAGCAGCGCCTTCGGGACTAGGTCCTCCGAGCAGTACTTC. Protein product: CASSAFGTRSSEQYF. This sequence joins TRBV9 and TRBJ2-7; TRBD2 matches at 8 bases. The CDR3 extends over 15 amino acids. Per germline, CDR1 SGDLS and CDR2 YYNGEE.